This TCR beta chain is drawn from a study of Graves' ophthalmopathy and Graves' hyperthyroidism. Scientists amplified the TCR beta CDR3 regions from RNA transcripts. HTBI-primed first-round RT-PCR preceded second-round multiplex PCR. Each CDR3 protein is one row after TCRdb ran MiXCR on the multiplex PCR reads. The sample holds 260,000 or so distinct CDR3 sequences, 45% to 55% seen once. V was shortened by 5 bases and J by 5 bases, with 12 bases between the two germline ends. The CDR3 sequence is 13 residues long. The germline V gene encodes CDR1 PRHDT and CDR2 FYEKMQ (reference sequence). A volume of 8.5 to 10 ml of fresh peripheral blood supplied the PBMCs.

The sequencing sample was made of peripheral blood. The chain recombines TRBV13 with TRBJ2-5; D ambiguous. This receptor was taken from an adult man with Graves' ophthalmopathy. Here the CDR3 DNA reads TGTGCCAGCAGCGTCGTAGGTCAGGAGACCCAGTACTTC. Protein sequence: CASSVVGQETQYF.